This is a list of T cell receptor beta chains from one sample in a study of cytomegalovirus exposure and HLA in healthy donors. The protocol was immunoSEQ multiplex PCR, while the TCRdb copy is restricted to in-frame clones and leaves out a portion. The table has 110,000 to 150,000 clones, over 70% seen once. The specimen was PBMCs. The source of these receptors is a man aged 35-49 years in good health and CMV-seropositive. Each CDR3 is given without its conserved first and last residue. Fields, in order: V gene, J gene, CDR3 protein.

>TRBV27|TRBJ2-1
ASSLSRTFNEQF
>TRBV2|TRBJ1-1
ASRDLGQRNTEAF
>TRBV25-1|TRBJ2-1
ASRDRGLNEQF
>TRBV27|TRBJ1-1
ASSPSQGLGDTEAF
>TRBV5-1|TRBJ2-5
ASSYGQLQETQY
>TRBV6-5|TRBJ1-6
ASSRTTGGNSPLH
>TRBV29-1|TRBJ2-4
SVGLAGVDKGYIQY
>TRBV9|TRBJ2-2
ASSVFLAGGPGELF
>TRBV7-9|TRBJ1-1
ASSFGPMNTEAF
>TRBV28|TRBJ1-4
ARGMGGNEKLF
>TRBV7-9|TRBJ2-7
ASRKSSGGLTYEQY
>TRBV7-2|TRBJ2-3
ASSLGQGRTDTQY
>TRBV19|TRBJ2-1
ASSPPLENEQF
>TRBV18|TRBJ2-5
ASSPGTGAAGETQY
>TRBV2|TRBJ2-1
ASNQREGRNEQF
>TRBV2|TRBJ2-5
ASSGDVVLQETQY
>TRBV19|TRBJ2-1
ASSISGLAGGPGYNEQF
>TRBV19|TRBJ1-4
ASSISRGPTNEKLF
>TRBV27|TRBJ2-2
ASSPRGTGELF
>TRBV6-1|TRBJ2-7
ASSAAGSSYEQY
>TRBV29-1|TRBJ1-1
SPSHMNTEAF
>TRBV7-9|TRBJ2-6
ASSPTGGGANVLT
>TRBV25-1|TRBJ1-5
ASSVGGVIQPQH
>TRBV25-1|TRBJ2-7
ASSHTRGLGSYEQY
>TRBV7-2|TRBJ2-6
ASSLASGSGANVLT
>TRBV19|TRBJ1-1
ARRGRVNTEAF
>TRBV7-8|TRBJ1-5
ASSLAAGTQH
>TRBV7-9|TRBJ2-7
ASSLGDSYEQY
>TRBV12-1|TRBJ2-7
ASSSSSCPTTYEQY
>TRBV6-5|TRBJ2-1
ASSYSTSSSYNEQF
>TRBV6-1|TRBJ1-1
ASSEWAHSMNTEAF
>TRBV28|TRBJ2-2
ASSHRDSPLPGELF
>TRBV7-9|TRBJ2-5
ASSPVPPPTQY
>TRBV7-3|TRBJ2-3
ASSKSVPDTQY
>TRBV7-9|TRBJ1-6
ASSPTLGTGEGSSPLH
>TRBV4-2|TRBJ2-1
ASSHLSGSSYNEQF
>TRBV27|NA
ASSVSYEQY
>TRBV2|TRBJ2-2
ASSESLIAGELF
>TRBV2|TRBJ1-4
ASLRDRGRGEKLF
>TRBV28|TRBJ2-3
ASSRHSGGAKDTQY
>TRBV19|TRBJ1-1
ASSILGATEAF
>TRBV9|TRBJ2-1
ASSVGSGTGGYEQF
>TRBV2|TRBJ1-1
ASRRQGAHRINTEAF
>TRBV28|TRBJ2-5
ASIGAGEETQY